Listed below are T cell receptor beta chains from one sample, sequenced in a study of regulatory T cells in long-lasting Graves disease. A single record per CDR3 protein comes from TCRdb applying MiXCR to the multiplex PCR reads. The table records a few hundred thousand distinct CDR3 sequences, about 14% of them present only once. These data also featured in a second study, about T cells in Graves' hyperthyroidism and ophthalmopathy.

Source: peripheral blood mononuclear cells (PBMCs), taken at new diagnosis, from a patient treated with antithyroid drugs. Every receptor here comes from a woman between 45 and 65 years old with Graves disease. Both conserved end residues are part of each CDR3. The D gene is left open where the match is weak. Some rows mark clone size as missing; the rest say once, few, many or name a class of expanded clone.

DNA	CDR3	V	size	J	D
TGTGCCAGCAGTCTGGACGGAGTTTATGGCTACACCTTC	CASSLDGVYGYTF	TRBV2	many	TRBJ1-2	NA
TGCGCCAGTACGACAGGGGGGTACACTGAAGCTTTCTTT	CASTTGGYTEAFF	TRBV5-1	few	TRBJ1-1	TRBD1
TGTGCCAGCAGCATACCAGACTCTGGAAACACCATATATTTT	CASSIPDSGNTIYF	TRBV13	many	TRBJ1-3	NA
TGTGCCAGCTCACCACCCCTGAATAGTCCCGAGCAGTACTTC	CASSPPLNSPEQYF	TRBV18	many	TRBJ2-7	NA
TGTGCCTGCCCAGACAGACAGGCATTAGATTCACCCCTCCACTTT	CACPDRQALDSPLHF	TRBV30	many	TRBJ1-6	NA
TGTGCCAGCAGCTTATTACAGGGCGCCTACAATGAGCAGTTCTTC	CASSLLQGAYNEQFF	TRBV7-9	many	TRBJ2-1	NA
TGTGCCAGCACTACTAGCCCGCTACGTAATGAGCAGTTCTTC	CASTTSPLRNEQFF	TRBV7-9	many	TRBJ2-1	NA
TGTGCCAGCTGGGACACCTACTACGAGCAGTACTTC	CASWDTYYEQYF	TRBV27	NA	TRBJ2-7	NA
TGTGCCCCCACAATCCCGTTATACGAGCAGTACTTC	CAPTIPLYEQYF	TRBV15	few	TRBJ2-7	NA
TGTGCCAGCAGCTCGTCGGACAGAATCATTTATGGCTACACCTTC	CASSSSDRIIYGYTF	TRBV6-1	NA	TRBJ1-2	NA
TGTGCCAGCAGACTTACACAGGGATTGAATTCACCCCTCCACTTT	CASRLTQGLNSPLHF	TRBV2	many	TRBJ1-6	NA
TGTGCCAGCAGCTTGTACCCGGGCACGCTGCCCTACGAGCAGTACTTC	CASSLYPGTLPYEQYF	TRBV7-9	few	TRBJ2-7	NA
TGTGCTAGTGGTTTGGTACTGGCGGGAGGAGGGGATGAGCAGTTCTTC	CASGLVLAGGGDEQFF	TRBV12-5	many	TRBJ2-1	TRBD2
TGTGCCAGCAGCTTACAGGGCCCCTACGAGCAGTACTTC	CASSLQGPYEQYF	TRBV28	many	TRBJ2-7	NA
TGTGCCAGCAGCCATAGCGGGGACTCCTACAATGAGCAGTTCTTC	CASSHSGDSYNEQFF	TRBV2	many	TRBJ2-1	TRBD2
TGCAGCGTTGAAACACCCTTACTATGGGAGGGCACAGATACGCAGTATTTT	CSVETPLLWEGTDTQYF	TRBV29-1	NA	TRBJ2-3	NA
TGTGCCAGCAGTTTCACCCGGGGACGGGGGAGGAAAAACATTCAGTACTTC	CASSFTRGRGRKNIQYF	TRBV27	many	TRBJ2-4	NA
TGTGCCAGCAGCCAAGATGGGACTAGCGTCAACGAGCAGTACTTC	CASSQDGTSVNEQYF	TRBV3-1	NA	TRBJ2-7	TRBD2
TGCAGTGCTAGAGGTCCTGGGAGCTCCTACGAGCAGTACTTC	CSARGPGSSYEQYF	TRBV20-1	many	TRBJ2-7	NA
TGTGCCATTACCGGGACAGGGGACACCGGGGAGCTGTTTTTT	CAITGTGDTGELFF	TRBV7-9	many	TRBJ2-2	TRBD1
TGTGCCAGCACCTTATTGGGGAGAGGGGGGATTGATGAAAAACTGTTTTTT	CASTLLGRGGIDEKLFF	TRBV28	many	TRBJ1-4	NA
TGCGCCAGCAGCTTGGTAGACACCCGGAACACCGGGGAGCTGTTTTTT	CASSLVDTRNTGELFF	TRBV5-1	NA	TRBJ2-2	NA
TGCAGCGTTGAATCGGTAGCGGGAGGCACAGATACGCAGTATTTT	CSVESVAGGTDTQYF	TRBV29-1	NA	TRBJ2-3	TRBD2